This T cell receptor beta chain emerged from a study of T cells in Graves' hyperthyroidism and ophthalmopathy. Regions amplified from RNA transcripts were the TCR beta CDR3 regions. First-round RT-PCR targeting the TCR CDR3 was performed with the HTBI primer set. In TCRdb, the multiplex PCR reads were re-called with MiXCR into one record per CDR3 protein. This repertoire shows more than 500,000 distinct CDR3 sequences, approximately 14% found once; its top ten account for approximately 15%. This clonotype was counted at least ten times. This CDR3 is 14 amino acids long. Losses at the gene ends were 3 bases for V and 7 bases for J; bases not matched to a gene: 11. Per the germline V gene, CDR1 is DFQATT and CDR2 is SNEGSKA (reference sequence).

The material sequenced was blood. V is TRBV20-1 and J is TRBJ2-5, with 7 bases aligning to TRBD2. The sequence derives from a woman aged 40 to 50 with Graves' hyperthyroidism. This CDR3 reads CSARTSSSTRTQYF. Written as DNA, the CDR3 is TGCAGTGCTAGGACTAGCTCCTCAACAAGGACCCAGTACTTC.